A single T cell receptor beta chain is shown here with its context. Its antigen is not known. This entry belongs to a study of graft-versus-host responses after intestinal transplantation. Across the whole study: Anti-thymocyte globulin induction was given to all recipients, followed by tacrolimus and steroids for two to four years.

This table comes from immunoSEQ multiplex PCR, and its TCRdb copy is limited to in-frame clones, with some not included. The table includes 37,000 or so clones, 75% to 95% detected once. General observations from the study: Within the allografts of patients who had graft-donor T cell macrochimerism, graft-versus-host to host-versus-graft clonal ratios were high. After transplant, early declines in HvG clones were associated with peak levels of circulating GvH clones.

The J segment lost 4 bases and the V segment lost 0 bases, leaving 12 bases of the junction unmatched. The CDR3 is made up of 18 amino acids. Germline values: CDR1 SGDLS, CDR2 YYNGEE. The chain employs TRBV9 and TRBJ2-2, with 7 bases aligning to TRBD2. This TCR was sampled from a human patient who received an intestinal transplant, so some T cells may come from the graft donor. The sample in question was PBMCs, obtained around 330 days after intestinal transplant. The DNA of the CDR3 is TGTGCCAGCAGCGTAGGTCAAGGGGAGACTAGCCTCACCGGGGAGCTGTTTTTT. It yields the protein CASSVGQGETSLTGELFF.